A selection of T cell receptor beta chains follows, all from one sample in a study of blood T cell repertoires in COVID-19. Produced via immunoSEQ multiplex PCR; TCRdb's table is partial and in-frame only. The table shows about 53,000 clones, with approximately 90% occurring only once. The specimen was peripheral blood. These receptors were obtained from a man older than 75 with acute or convalescent COVID-19. Both conserved end residues are part of each CDR3.

j_gene | v_gene | len | CDR3aa
TRBJ2-5 | TRBV7-9 | 14 | CASSPLSGQETQYF
TRBJ2-1 | TRBV7-2 | 14 | CASSTRDSYNEQFF
TRBJ2-1 | TRBV3-1/TRBV3-2 | 13 | CASTLAGDNEQFF
TRBJ2-3 | TRBV19 | 17 | CASSILTSGVSPDTQYF
TRBJ1-5 | TRBV7-9 | 15 | CASSITGTLYQPQHF
TRBJ2-2 | TRBV6-6 | 16 | CASSYSSGSNTGELFF
TRBJ2-3 | TRBV4-3 | 15 | CASSQEVRGADTQYF
TRBJ1-5 | TRBV5-8 | 15 | CASSFSGRGNQPQHF
TRBJ1-5 | TRBV27 | 15 | CASSLRGRANQPQHF
TRBJ1-4 | TRBV3-1/TRBV3-2 | 17 | CASSHLPGPTRREKLFF
TRBJ2-6 | TRBV6-5 | 14 | CASNPSSGANVLTF
TRBJ1-2 | TRBV7-9 | 14 | CASSAGQGASGYTF
TRBJ1-6 | TRBV6-5 | 13 | CASSYVANSPLHF
TRBJ2-3 | TRBV3-1/TRBV3-2 | 18 | CASSQGGLASPYTDTQYF
TRBJ1-1 | TRBV28 | 14 | CASSLVAVYTEAFF
TRBJ2-1 | TRBV9 | 16 | CASSVTGTSGHNEQFF
TRBJ1-1 | TRBV2 | 11 | CASSVQPEAFF
TRBJ1-2 | TRBV5-1 | 14 | CASSLRGESYGYTF
TRBJ2-7 | TRBV6-1 | 15 | CASSDLGGSSYEQYF
TRBJ2-1 | TRBV7-6 | 12 | CASSPTYNEQFF
TRBJ1-4 | TRBV25-1 | 15 | CASSASGGKNEKLFF
TRBJ2-3 | TRBV5-1 | 15 | CASSFDSSPTDTQYF
TRBJ1-5 | TRBV21-1 | 19 | CASSKDNRVPSTLNQPQHF
TRBJ2-7 | TRBV18 | 15 | CASSPSGTGGYEQYF
TRBJ2-1 | TRBV19 | 14 | CASSIRGTSGEQFF
TRBJ1-2 | TRBV29-1 | 17 | CSVEVFKDSPQYYGYTF
TRBJ1-1 | TRBV6-5 | 14 | CASSPHRGNTEAFF
TRBJ1-4 | TRBV18 | 13 | CASSPGQNEKLFF
TRBJ2-3 | TRBV20-1 | 13 | CSASRQDTDTQYF
TRBJ1-2 | TRBV27 | 15 | CASSLTGQGAYGYTF
TRBJ2-2 | TRBV6-5 | 15 | CASTIGQPFTGELFF
TRBJ1-4 | TRBV18 | 15 | CASSSQQGAGEKLFF
TRBJ1-5 | TRBV5-4 | 15 | CASSVTGGSNQPQHF
TRBJ1-6 | TRBV7-9 | 16 | CASSLAAGQGGSPLHF
TRBJ2-2 | TRBV19 | 15 | CASSTGNTNTGELFF
TRBJ2-7 | TRBV5-1 | 14 | CASSLGRGPDEQYF